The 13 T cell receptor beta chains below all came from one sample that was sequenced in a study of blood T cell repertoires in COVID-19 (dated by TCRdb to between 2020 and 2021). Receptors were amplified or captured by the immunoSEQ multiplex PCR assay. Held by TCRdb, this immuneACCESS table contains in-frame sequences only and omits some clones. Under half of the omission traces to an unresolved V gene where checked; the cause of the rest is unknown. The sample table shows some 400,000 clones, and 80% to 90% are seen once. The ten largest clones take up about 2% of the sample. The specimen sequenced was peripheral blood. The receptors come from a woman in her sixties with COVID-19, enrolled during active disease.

CDR3 in amino acids: CASSSFSGANVLTF. The CDR3 region has the DNA TGTGCCAGTAGTTCTTTCTCTGGGGCCAACGTCCTGACTTTC. This chain joins TRBV19 and TRBJ2-6; D uncertain. The CDR3 covers 14 residues. Per germline, CDR1 LNHDA and CDR2 SQIVND (reference sequence). Trimming removed 5 bases from V and 0 bases from J, with 5 bases in between. Using reference TRBV19 and TRBJ2-6 for the parts outside the CDR3, the full variable domain is DGGITQSPKYLFRKEGQNVTLSCEQNLNHDAMYWYRQDPGQGLRLIYYSQIVNDFQKGDIAEGYSVSREKKESFPLTVTSAQKNPTAFYLCASSSFSGANVLTFGAGSRLTVL.

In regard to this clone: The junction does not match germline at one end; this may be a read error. DNA for the CDR3: TGTGCCAGCAGCCAAGAGGGGATGGGGGCGTTGGTCTTC. This encodes CASSQEGMGALVF. The chain is built from TRBV4-2 and TRBJ2-1, with a possible D match to TRBD1 (6 bases). Germline loops: CDR1 LGHNA, CDR2 YNFKEQ. The CDR3 is 13 residues long.

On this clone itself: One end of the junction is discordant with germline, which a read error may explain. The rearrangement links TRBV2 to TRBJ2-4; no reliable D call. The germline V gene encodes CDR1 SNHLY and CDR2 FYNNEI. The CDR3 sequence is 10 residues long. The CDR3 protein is CASSERRQHF. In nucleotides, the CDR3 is TGTGCCAGCAGTGAAAGGCGGCAGCACTTC. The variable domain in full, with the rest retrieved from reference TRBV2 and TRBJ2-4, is EPEVTQTPSHQVTQMGQEVILRCVPISNHLYFYWYRQILGQKVEFLVSFYNNEISEKSEIFDDQFSVERPDGSNFTLKIRSTKLEDSAMYFCASSERRQHFGAGTRLSVL.

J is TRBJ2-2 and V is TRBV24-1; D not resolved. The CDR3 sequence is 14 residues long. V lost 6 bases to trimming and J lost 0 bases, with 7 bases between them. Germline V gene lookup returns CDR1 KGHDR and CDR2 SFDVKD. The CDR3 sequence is CATSSRSNTGELFF. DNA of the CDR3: TGTGCCACCAGTTCACGGTCGAACACCGGGGAGCTGTTTTTT.

CDR3 protein: CATSRVETAFPSTDTQYF. CDR3 in DNA: TGTGCCACCAGCAGAGTTGAGACAGCCTTTCCTAGCACAGATACGCAGTATTTT. V usage is TRBV15 and J usage is TRBJ2-3; weak D call: TRBD1 (5 bases). Trimming removed 1 base from V and 0 bases from J, with 17 bases in between. This CDR3 has 18 amino acids. Germline CDR1 and CDR2: LNHNV and YYDKDF (reference sequence).

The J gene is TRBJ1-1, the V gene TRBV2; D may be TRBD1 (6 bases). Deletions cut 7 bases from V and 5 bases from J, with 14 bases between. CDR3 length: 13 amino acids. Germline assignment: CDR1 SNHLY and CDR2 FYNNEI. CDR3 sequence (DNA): TGTGCCAGCATCAGGGGTTGGGGGACTGAAGCTTTCTTT. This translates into CASIRGWGTEAFF.

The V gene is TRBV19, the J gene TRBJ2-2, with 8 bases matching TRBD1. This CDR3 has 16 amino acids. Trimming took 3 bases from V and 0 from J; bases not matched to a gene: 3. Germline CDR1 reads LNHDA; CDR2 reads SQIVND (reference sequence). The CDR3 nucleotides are TGTGCCAGTAGTATCCCGGACAGGGCGAACACCGGGGAGCTGTTTTTT. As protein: CASSIPDRANTGELFF.

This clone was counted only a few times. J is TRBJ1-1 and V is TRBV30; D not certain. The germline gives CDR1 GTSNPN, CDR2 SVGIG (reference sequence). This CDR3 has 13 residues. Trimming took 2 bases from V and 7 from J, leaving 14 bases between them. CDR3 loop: CAWSPEANLEAFF. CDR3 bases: TGTGCCTGGAGTCCGGAGGCGAACCTTGAAGCTTTCTTT.

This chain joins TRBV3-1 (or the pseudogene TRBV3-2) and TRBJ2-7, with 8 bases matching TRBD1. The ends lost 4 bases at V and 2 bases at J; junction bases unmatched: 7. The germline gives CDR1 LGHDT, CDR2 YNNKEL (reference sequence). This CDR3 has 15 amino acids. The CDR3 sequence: CASSPASGGPYEQYF. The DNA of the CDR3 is TGTGCCAGCAGCCCCGCCTCAGGGGGCCCCTACGAGCAGTACTTC.

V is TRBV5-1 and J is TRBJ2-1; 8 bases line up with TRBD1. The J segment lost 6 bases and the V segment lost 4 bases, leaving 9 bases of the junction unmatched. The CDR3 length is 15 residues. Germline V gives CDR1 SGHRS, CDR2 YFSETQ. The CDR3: CASSTGQGWGNEQFF. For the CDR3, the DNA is TGCGCCAGCAGCACCGGACAGGGCTGGGGCAATGAGCAGTTCTTC.

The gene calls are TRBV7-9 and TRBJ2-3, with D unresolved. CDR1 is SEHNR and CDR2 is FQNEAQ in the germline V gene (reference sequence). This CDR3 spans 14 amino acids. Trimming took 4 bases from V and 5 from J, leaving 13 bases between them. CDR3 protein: CASSSMFAGDTQYF. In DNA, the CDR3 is TGTGCCAGCAGCTCTATGTTTGCAGGAGATACGCAGTATTTT.

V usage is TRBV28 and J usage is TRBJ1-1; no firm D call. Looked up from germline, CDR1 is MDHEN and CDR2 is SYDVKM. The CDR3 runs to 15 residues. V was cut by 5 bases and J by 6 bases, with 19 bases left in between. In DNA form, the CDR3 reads TGTGCCAGCAGTGTCCCCCATCTCGGGTTTCCTGAAGCTTTCTTT. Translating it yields CASSVPHLGFPEAFF. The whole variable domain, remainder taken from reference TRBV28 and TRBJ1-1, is DVKVTQSSRYLVKRTGEKVFLECVQDMDHENMFWYRQDPGLGLRLIYFSYDVKMKEKGDIPEGYSVSREKKERFSLILESASTNQTSMYLCASSVPHLGFPEAFFGQGTRLTVV.

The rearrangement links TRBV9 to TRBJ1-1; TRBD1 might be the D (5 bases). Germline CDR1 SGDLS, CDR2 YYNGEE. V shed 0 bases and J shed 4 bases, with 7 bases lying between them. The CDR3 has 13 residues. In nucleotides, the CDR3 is TGTGCCAGCAGCGTAGAGGGGATCACTGAAGCTTTCTTT. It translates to CASSVEGITEAFF.